This T cell receptor (beta chain) was obtained from a study of CD8 T cells in ankylosing spondylitis. In its sample, this clonotype was seen many times. Its antigen remains unknown. V shed 5 bases and J 7 bases; nucleotides not matched to a gene: 6. CDR1 and CDR2 from the germline V gene are MNHNS and SASEGT. This CDR3 spans 14 amino acids. Quantitative barcoded 5'-RACE was used to prepare TCR beta libraries. One entry per CDR3 protein results from TCRdb running MiXCR on the 5' RACE reads. In the table there are around 490,000 distinct CDR3 sequences, about 5.4% of which are singletons. Findings and caveats of the study: A TCR beta motif of 7 to 9 highly homologous variants seemed to mark ankylosing spondylitis blood. There was reportedly significant enrichment of clones that were disease-linked in matched ankylosing spondylitis synovial fluid.

This TCR derives from a male donor with ankylosing spondylitis. V is TRBV6-1 and J is TRBJ2-2; TRBD1 aligns across 8 bases. Input material: blood, either unsorted or a sorted T cell fraction (not recorded which). CDR3 protein: CASSPTTGDGELFF. In nucleotides, the CDR3 is TGTGCCAGCAGTCCTACGACAGGGGACGGGGAGCTGTTTTTT.